This is a list of T cell receptor beta chains from one sample in a study of T-cell memory formation after mild COVID-19. Via MiXCR, TCRdb re-called the 5' RACE reads, giving one row per CDR3 protein. The sample has roughly 410,000 distinct CDR3 sequences, approximately 24% seen once. Sequencing was performed on PBMCs or a T cell subset sorted from them (not recorded which). These receptors came from an adult woman who had mild COVID-19 (a few samples of this study predate the infection). Cell type and time point are not known. Each CDR3 is given with its conserved first and last residue. D genes are given only for firm matches.

j_call | d_call | v_call | cdr3_aa
TRBJ2-5 | TRBD2 | TRBV10-2 | CASSDRLTGGRSGAQYF
TRBJ2-7 | TRBD2 | TRBV20-1 | CSAPFSGRVPYEQYF
TRBJ1-3 | TRBD1 | TRBV7-2 | CASSRGTGFVNSGNTIYF
TRBJ1-4 | NA | TRBV2 | CASSEGTYDEKLFF
TRBJ2-7 | NA | TRBV20-1 | CSARDGTRTFYEQYF
TRBJ2-7 | NA | TRBV4-2 | CASSQEGSNSYEQYF
TRBJ2-7 | TRBD1 | TRBV25-1 | CASSEDRGISYEQYF
TRBJ1-1 | NA | TRBV20-1 | CSARTAKGDTEAFF
TRBJ2-5 | NA | TRBV6-2/TRBV6-3 | CASRFTGQTQYF
TRBJ2-7 | TRBD1 | TRBV19 | CASSIKGARGEQYF
TRBJ2-1 | NA | TRBV5-4 | CASSLAQGGGSSNEQFF
TRBJ2-3 | NA | TRBV2 | CASSEARDSTDTQYF
TRBJ1-6 | NA | TRBV3-1 | CASSPGIGRARYSPLHF
TRBJ2-7 | TRBD2 | TRBV20-1 | CSARGTSGSSYEQYF
TRBJ2-1 | NA | TRBV10-2 | CASSRPGLDHNEQFF
TRBJ2-7 | NA | TRBV3-1 | CASSQDLRDGAYEQYF
TRBJ2-1 | TRBD2 | TRBV20-1 | CSARGTSESLNEQFF
TRBJ2-7 | NA | TRBV28 | CASSKAPGHDYEQYF
TRBJ2-7 | TRBD1 | TRBV7-2 | CASSQMTGVSYEQYF
TRBJ2-7 | TRBD1 | TRBV15 | CATSRDLLTGSISYEQYF
TRBJ2-7 | NA | TRBV7-6 | CASSPLEAGAYEQYF
TRBJ2-7 | NA | TRBV20-1 | CSARDRDTYEQYF
TRBJ2-2 | TRBD1 | TRBV2 | CASMGQGFRAGELFF
TRBJ2-3 | TRBD2 | TRBV7-3 | CASSFSGDTDTQYF